The T cell receptor (beta chain) under discussion was sequenced for a study of identical twins. Study-wide results and caveats: Twin-shared out-of-frame alpha sequences were enriched for low generation probability. Carriage of fewer insertions was seen in abundant cord blood beta clonotypes, whereas memory repertoires showed none.

This clonotype was picked up a small number of times. The antigen is undetermined. Each cDNA held unique molecular identifiers, and template switching gave it a universal primer site. Each CDR3 protein gets one entry after TCRdb re-called the 5' RACE reads with MiXCR. This table has about 660,000 distinct CDR3 sequences, 8.5% to 9.5% appearing once. The same sample was also studied in work on yellow fever vaccine responses in identical twins. That work adds: Among the twins, the vaccine T cell response reportedly seemed partly convergent and partly personalized.

The sequenced material came from PBMCs. The sequence was collected from a woman between 18 and 30 years old in good health.

The CDR3 region is CASSSSGSQLGGYTF. CDR3 coding DNA: TGCGCCAGCAGCTCCTCGGGAAGCCAACTGGGCGGCTACACCTTC. The V and J genes are TRBV5-1 and TRBJ1-2; no clear D. The CDR3 extends over 15 amino acids. V lost 3 bases and J lost 8, with 20 bases in between. Germline CDR1 SGHRS, CDR2 YFSETQ.